A single sample gave rise to the 20 T cell receptor beta chains below, sequenced in a study of CD8 T cells in ankylosing spondylitis. Whole-study results and caveats: Characteristic, it appeared, of ankylosing spondylitis blood was a TCR beta motif of fewer than 10 highly homologous variants.

For these TCRs, the target antigens are not known. Each CDR3 protein is one row after TCRdb ran MiXCR on the 5' RACE reads. Of 500,000 or so distinct CDR3 sequences listed, about 5.2% are singletons. Sample: blood, either unsorted or a sorted T cell fraction (not recorded which). These TCRs come from a male donor with ankylosing spondylitis.

In its sample, this clonotype was seen many times. The chain has TRBV20-1 and TRBJ2-3; no clear D gene. The V and J ends lost 3 bases and 2 bases respectively, with 15 bases between them. CDR3 length: 15 amino acids. CDR1 is DFQATT and CDR2 is SNEGSKA in the germline V gene (reference sequence). In DNA, the CDR3 is TGCAGTGCTAGTTGGGCAGTGTCTACCACAGATACGCAGTATTTT. It codes for CSASWAVSTTDTQYF.

This clonotype turned up a few times. The V gene is TRBV10-3, the J gene TRBJ1-2, with D maybe TRBD1 (5 bases). The CDR3 totals 14 residues. Germline CDR1 ENHRY, CDR2 SYGVKD. V lost 2 bases and J 5 bases, leaving 12 bases between the germline ends. The CDR3 nucleotides are TGTGCCATCAGTGAGACTCCCGACAGATATGGCTACACCTTC. It specifies CAISETPDRYGYTF.

Ten or more counts support this clonotype. V is TRBV5-1 and J is TRBJ1-1; D is perhaps TRBD1 (5 bases). CDR3 length: 15 amino acids. With 4 bases removed from V and 5 bases from J, the gap between germline ends came to 18 bases. CDR1 SGHRS and CDR2 YFSETQ come from the germline V gene. The CDR3 coding sequence is TGCGCCAGCAGCCTTTACGGGACGCCGGGGACTGAAGCTTTCTTT. It yields the protein CASSLYGTPGTEAFF.

The CDR3 here is CASSAISHRLYNEQFF. As DNA, the CDR3 is TGCGCCAGCAGCGCTATAAGCCATCGTCTATACAATGAGCAGTTCTTC. The chain joins TRBV5-1 to TRBJ2-1; the D is unclear. V dropped 4 bases and J dropped 4 bases, with 18 bases sitting between them. CDR3 size: 16 residues. Per germline, CDR1 SGHRS and CDR2 YFSETQ.

CDR3 protein: CASSLRRGNQPQYF. The CDR3 DNA reads TGTGCCAGCAGTTTGAGGAGGGGCAATCAGCCCCAGTATTTT. The chain has TRBV12-3 or TRBV12-4 and TRBJ1-5, with D maybe TRBD2 (6 bases). The J call may be mistaken, given a closer DNA end match to TRBJ2-3. This CDR3 is built from 14 residues.

In its sample, this clonotype was seen many times. V and J are TRBV7-2 and TRBJ1-1; D gene unclear. The CDR3 runs to 14 residues. The germline CDR1 and CDR2 sequences are SGHTA and FQGNSA. V was shortened by 1 base and J by 3 bases, with 9 bases between the two germline ends. The CDR3: CASSLVAGDTEAFF. The CDR3, as DNA: TGTGCCAGCAGCTTAGTTGCAGGTGACACTGAAGCTTTCTTT.

In its sample, this clonotype was seen many times. This sequence joins TRBV10-3 and TRBJ2-7; TRBD2 aligns across 11 bases. From germline, CDR1 is ENHRY and CDR2 SYGVKD. The V segment lost 2 bases and the J segment 0 bases; nucleotides outside the gene matches: 3. CDR3 length equals 16 residues. CDR3 in DNA: TGTGCCATCAGTGAGGGACTAGCGGGCTCCTCCTACGAGCAGTACTTC. Encoded protein: CAISEGLAGSSYEQYF.

The chain couples TRBV7-8 to TRBJ2-7; maybe TRBD2 (5 bases). Deletions cut 7 bases from V and 6 bases from J, with 16 bases between. The CDR3 spans 13 residues. Germline assignment: CDR1 SGHVS and CDR2 FQNEAQ. The CDR3 protein is CASTQFSAGEQYF. In nucleotides, the CDR3 is TGTGCCAGCACTCAGTTCAGCGCGGGCGAGCAGTACTTC.

This clonotype was recorded at least ten times. This chain links TRBV20-1 with TRBJ2-7; 13 nucleotides align to TRBD2. There are 15 residues in the CDR3. V lost 1 base to trimming and J lost 10 bases; unmatched junction nucleotides: 10. The V gene's germline CDR1 is DFQATT and CDR2 SNEGSKA (reference sequence). CDR3 protein: CSARVPGLAGSGQYF. The CDR3 bases are TGCAGTGCTAGAGTCCCGGGACTAGCGGGGTCCGGACAGTACTTC.

In its sample, this clonotype was seen many times. This sequence joins TRBV4-3 and TRBJ1-5, with 7 bases aligning to TRBD1. The V and J ends lost 0 bases and 0 bases, in that order; junction bases with no gene match: 14. Per the germline V gene, CDR1 is LGHNA and CDR2 is YSLEER. The CDR3 runs 20 residues. CDR3 region: CASSQDYFGTATYSNQPQHF. The CDR3 DNA is TGCGCCAGCAGCCAAGATTACTTCGGGACAGCCACTTATAGCAATCAGCCCCAGCATTTT.

This clonotype was counted many times. The chain has TRBV9 and TRBJ2-5; 7 bases match TRBD1. After removal of 4 bases from V and 5 bases from J, the junction contained 8 bases not matched to a gene. Germline V lookup: CDR1 SGDLS, CDR2 YYNGEE. This CDR3 spans 14 amino acids. The CDR3 coding sequence is TGTGCCAGCAGCACGAGGGGACAGAGGGAGACCCAGTACTTC. The encoded protein is CASSTRGQRETQYF.

There are many counts of this clonotype. The chain carries TRBV24-1 and TRBJ1-5; 7 bases map to TRBD1. Germline values: CDR1 KGHDR, CDR2 SFDVKD. J gave up 2 bases and V 5 bases, and 5 bases lay outside the gene matches. CDR3 length: 15 amino acids. In DNA, the CDR3 is TGTGCCACCAGTGGGGCAGGGGGTGGCAATCAGCCCCAGCATTTT. It yields the protein CATSGAGGGNQPQHF.

This clonotype was observed at least ten times. This chain uses TRBV5-1 with TRBJ2-7; D may be TRBD1 (6 bases). V was clipped by 0 bases and J by 0 bases, with 10 bases between them. The CDR3 has 15 amino acids. Looked up from germline, CDR1 is SGHRS and CDR2 is YFSETQ. The CDR3 DNA is TGCGCCAGCAGCTTGGGGGGGCTAGACTCCTACGAGCAGTACTTC. Amino acid sequence: CASSLGGLDSYEQYF.

This clonotype was counted many times. This chain joins TRBV29-1 and TRBJ2-5, with 8 nucleotides matching TRBD2. The J segment lost 9 bases and the V segment lost 0 bases, leaving 6 bases of the junction unmatched. The CDR3 totals 13 residues. Looked up from germline, CDR1 is SQVTM and CDR2 is ANQGSEA. The CDR3 nucleotides read TGCAGCGTTGAAGAATGGACGGGAGGGCCCCAGTACTTC. Its protein is CSVEEWTGGPQYF. The whole variable domain, filled in from reference TRBV29-1 and TRBJ2-5, reads SAVISQKPSRDICQRGTSLTIQCQVDSQVTMMFWYRQQPGQSLTLIATANQGSEATYESGFVIDKFPISRPNLTFSTLTVSNMSPEDSSIYLCSVEEWTGGPQYFGPGTRLLVL.

The chain links TRBV29-1 to TRBJ1-1, with a tentative D call TRBD1 (6 bases). Germline CDR1 is SQVTM and CDR2 is ANQGSEA. Trimming took off 6 bases at V and 4 bases at J, with 12 bases between the two ends. The CDR3 extends over 12 amino acids. CDR3 nucleotide sequence: TGCAGCGTACAGGGTTTGGGCACTGAAGCTTTCTTT. Its translation is CSVQGLGTEAFF.

The chain employs TRBV19 and TRBJ2-5, with TRBD2 matching over 12 bases. The germline CDR1 and CDR2 sequences are LNHDA and SQIVND (reference sequence). The CDR3 length is 13 residues. J lost 10 bases, V lost 4 bases, and 4 bases had no gene match. The CDR3 reads CASSKTSGSYQYF. The CDR3 DNA sequence: TGTGCCAGTAGTAAGACTAGCGGGAGCTACCAGTACTTC.

J is TRBJ2-3 and V is TRBV20-1, with D possibly TRBD2 on 6 matching bases. The germline V and J ends were trimmed by 6 bases and 1 base, with 20 bases remaining between them. The CDR3 is 16 amino acids. Germline V gene data show CDR1 as DFQATT and CDR2 as SNEGSKA (reference sequence). The CDR3 bases are TGCAGTGCCTCGGGACTGGCGGCGGGTGGCACAGATACGCAGTATTTT. Translated, it gives CSASGLAAGGTDTQYF.

This clonotype was picked up many times. The J gene is TRBJ1-1, the V gene TRBV7-2; 8 bases are a match to TRBD1. The CDR3 spans 13 residues. Germline CDR1 reads SGHTA; CDR2 reads FQGNSA. After removal of 3 bases from V and 8 bases from J, the junction contained 5 bases not matched to a gene. CDR3 amino acids: CASSLNRGEEAFF. The CDR3 bases are TGTGCCAGCAGCTTGAACAGGGGGGAGGAAGCTTTCTTT.

Many counts were recorded for this clonotype. The chain uses TRBV6-6 and TRBJ2-1; D may be TRBD2 (6 bases). Germline loops: CDR1 MNHNY, CDR2 SVGAGI (reference sequence). V lost 10 bases, J lost 3 bases, and 10 bases lay in between. The CDR3 totals 12 residues. CDR3 nucleotide sequence: TGTGCCACGGAGGGCTTCTACAATGAGCAGTTCTTC. Protein: CATEGFYNEQFF.

The V call is TRBV6-6, the J call TRBJ2-7, with 9 bases aligning to TRBD1. Germline-derived CDR1 and CDR2 are MNHNY and SVGAGI (reference sequence). The CDR3 runs 12 residues. V was pared by 10 bases and J by 3 bases, with 4 bases of the junction left unmatched. The CDR3 region is CATSGQGYEQYF. CDR3 in DNA: TGTGCCACCTCGGGACAGGGCTACGAGCAGTACTTC.